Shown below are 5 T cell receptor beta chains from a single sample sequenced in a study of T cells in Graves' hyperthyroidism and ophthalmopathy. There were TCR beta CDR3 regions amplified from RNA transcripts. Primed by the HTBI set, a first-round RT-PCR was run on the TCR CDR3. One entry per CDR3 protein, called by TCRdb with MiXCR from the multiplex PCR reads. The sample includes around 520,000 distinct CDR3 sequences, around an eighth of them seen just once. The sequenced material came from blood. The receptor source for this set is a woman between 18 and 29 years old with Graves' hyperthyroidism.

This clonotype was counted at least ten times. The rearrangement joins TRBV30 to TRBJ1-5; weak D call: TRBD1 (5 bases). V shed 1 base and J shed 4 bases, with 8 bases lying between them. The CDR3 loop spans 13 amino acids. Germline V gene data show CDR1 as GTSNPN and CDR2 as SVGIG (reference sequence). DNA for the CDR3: TGTGCCTGGAGTGGACAGCCTAATCAGCCCCAGCATTTT. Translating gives CAWSGQPNQPQHF.

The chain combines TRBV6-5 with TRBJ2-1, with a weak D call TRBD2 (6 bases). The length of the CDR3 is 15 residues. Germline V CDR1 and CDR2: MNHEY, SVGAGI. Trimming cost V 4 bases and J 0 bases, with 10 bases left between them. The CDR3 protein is CASSLADSSYNEQFF. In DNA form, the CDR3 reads TGTGCCAGCAGTTTAGCGGATAGCTCCTACAATGAGCAGTTCTTC.

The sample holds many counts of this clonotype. The CDR3 reads CASSLTSGYSYNEQFF. The CDR3, as DNA: TGTGCCAGCAGCTTAACTAGCGGATACTCCTACAATGAGCAGTTCTTC. J is TRBJ2-1 and V is TRBV11-2; 8 bases fit TRBD2. The germline V gene encodes CDR1 SGHAT and CDR2 FQNNGV. V shed 2 bases and J 0 bases; nucleotides not matched to a gene: 3. The CDR3 totals 16 residues.

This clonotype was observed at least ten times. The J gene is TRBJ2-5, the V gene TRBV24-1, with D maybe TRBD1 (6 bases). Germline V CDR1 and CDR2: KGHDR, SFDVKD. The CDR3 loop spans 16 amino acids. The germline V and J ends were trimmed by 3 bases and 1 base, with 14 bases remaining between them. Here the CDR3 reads CATSDRGRGSQETQYF. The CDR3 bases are TGTGCCACCAGTGATCGCGGCAGGGGTTCCCAAGAGACCCAGTACTTC.

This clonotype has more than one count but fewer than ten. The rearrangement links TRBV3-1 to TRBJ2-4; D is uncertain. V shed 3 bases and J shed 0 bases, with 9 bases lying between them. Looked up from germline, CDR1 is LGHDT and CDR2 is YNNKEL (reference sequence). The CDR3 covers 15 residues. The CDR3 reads CASSHVILAKNIQYF. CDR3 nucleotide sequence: TGTGCCAGCAGCCATGTAATATTAGCCAAAAACATTCAGTACTTC.